Listed below are T cell receptor beta chains from one sample, sequenced in a study of T cell responses to AZD1222 COVID-19 vaccine. This table comes from immunoSEQ multiplex PCR, and its TCRdb copy is limited to in-frame clones, with some not included. The sample shows about 150,000 clones, about 88% of them seen only once. The sequenced sample was peripheral blood, obtained after recovery from COVID-19. The receptors here all came from an adult who had recovered from COVID-19. The CDR3 runs from the conserved cysteine through the conserved F or W. The D gene is left open where the match is weak. Clone size is given for some rows only: seen once, a few or many times, or a class if the clone is expanded.

clone size	D gene	V gene	J gene	CDR3 protein	CDR3 DNA
-	TRBD1	TRBV7-7	TRBJ2-2	CASSWADRANTGELFF	TGTGCCAGCAGCTGGGCGGACAGGGCCAACACCGGGGAGCTGTTTTTT
-	-	TRBV7-2	TRBJ2-3	CASSFRLSTDTQYF	TGTGCCAGCAGCTTTCGGCTTAGCACAGATACGCAGTATTTT
-	-	TRBV6-1	TRBJ2-7	CASSVADNFYEQYF	TGTGCCAGCAGTGTAGCGGACAACTTCTACGAGCAGTACTTC
-	TRBD1	TRBV6-2/TRBV6-3	TRBJ1-2	CASSSLDRAVYGYTF	TGTGCCAGCAGTTCCCTAGACAGGGCGGTCTATGGCTACACCTTC
-	TRBD1	TRBV7-6	TRBJ2-3	CASSLIQGWSDTQYF	TGTGCCAGCAGCCTCATACAGGGGTGGTCAGATACGCAGTATTTT
-	-	TRBV28	TRBJ2-5	CASSQPAVGTQYF	TGTGCCAGCAGCCAACCAGCCGTAGGGACCCAGTACTTC
-	TRBD2	TRBV19	TRBJ2-3	CASSMLAGANTDTQYF	TGTGCCAGTAGTATGCTAGCGGGGGCAAACACAGATACGCAGTATTTT
-	-	TRBV3-1/TRBV3-2	TRBJ1-2	CASSQGLASNYGYTF	TGTGCCAGCAGCCAAGGGCTGGCCAGTAACTATGGCTACACCTTC
-	-	TRBV7-2	TRBJ2-7	CASRSAGTPSYEQYF	TGTGCCAGCCGATCCGCCGGGACACCTTCTTACGAGCAGTACTTC
once	-	TRBV27	TRBJ1-5	CASSLGGGNQPQHF	TGTGCCAGCAGTTTGGGCGGGGGTAATCAGCCCCAGCATTTT
-	-	TRBV6-1	TRBJ1-2	CAGSESQFYGYTF	TGTGCCGGCAGTGAAAGTCAGTTTTATGGCTACACCTTC
-	-	TRBV5-1	TRBJ1-4	CASSLDNLDEKLFF	TGCGCCAGCAGCCTGGACAACTTGGATGAAAAACTGTTTTTT
-	-	TRBV3-1/TRBV3-2	TRBJ1-1	CASSPEGLEAFF	TGTGCCAGCAGCCCGGAGGGGCTTGAAGCTTTCTTT
-	-	TRBV3-1/TRBV3-2	TRBJ1-4	CASSRGEKLFF	TGTGCCAGCTCCCGAGGCGAAAAACTGTTTTTT
-	TRBD2	TRBV29-1	TRBJ2-5	CSVEVVGLAGVGTQYF	TGCAGCGTTGAAGTAGTGGGACTAGCGGGAGTGGGGACCCAGTACTTC
-	TRBD1	TRBV5-1	TRBJ2-5	CASRTGTEETQYF	TGCGCCAGCAGGACCGGGACAGAGGAGACCCAGTACTTC
medium-sized	TRBD1	TRBV6-5	TRBJ1-4	CASRDSGGGKLFF	TGTGCCAGCCGGGACAGCGGCGGTGGAAAACTGTTTTTT
-	-	TRBV4-3	TRBJ1-3	CASSPGGGPGNTIYF	TGCGCCAGCAGCCCAGGCGGAGGGCCTGGAAACACCATATATTTT
-	-	TRBV7-9	TRBJ2-1	CASIADRHLLDEQFF	TGTGCCAGCATCGCGGACAGACATCTTCTCGATGAGCAGTTCTTC
-	-	TRBV6-2/TRBV6-3	TRBJ1-1	CASSYHRRGTMNTEAFF	TGTGCCAGCAGTTACCACCGGCGGGGGACCATGAACACTGAAGCTTTCTTT
once	TRBD1	TRBV5-4	TRBJ1-2	CASSPGQGYGYTF	TGTGCCAGCAGTCCGGGACAGGGCTATGGCTACACCTTC
-	-	TRBV10-3	TRBJ2-1	CAIKEEGRNEQFF	TGTGCCATCAAGGAGGAAGGGAGGAATGAGCAGTTCTTC
few	TRBD1	TRBV3-1/TRBV3-2	TRBJ1-1	CASSWTGNTEAFF	TGTGCCAGCAGCTGGACAGGCAACACTGAAGCTTTCTTT
-	-	TRBV28	TRBJ2-5	CASSLLQYSQETQYF	TGTGCCAGCAGTTTGCTTCAATACTCCCAAGAGACCCAGTACTTC
-	-	TRBV6-1	TRBJ2-1	CASSEGGPGTYNEQFF	TGTGCCAGCAGTGAGGGGGGGCCAGGTACCTACAATGAGCAGTTCTTC
-	-	TRBV4-2	TRBJ1-1	CASSQVGSEAFF	TGTGCCAGCAGCCAAGTCGGCTCTGAAGCTTTCTTT
few	-	TRBV19	TRBJ1-2	CASSSRQSHGSGYTF	TGTGCCAGTAGTAGTCGGCAGTCCCATGGGTCTGGCTACACCTTC
-	TRBD1	TRBV6-5	TRBJ1-2	CASARQGVDYGYTF	TGTGCCAGCGCTCGACAGGGGGTTGATTATGGCTACACCTTC
-	-	TRBV7-9	TRBJ2-7	CASSLASSGGFYEQYF	TGTGCCAGCAGCTTAGCGTCCAGCGGAGGTTTTTACGAGCAGTACTTC